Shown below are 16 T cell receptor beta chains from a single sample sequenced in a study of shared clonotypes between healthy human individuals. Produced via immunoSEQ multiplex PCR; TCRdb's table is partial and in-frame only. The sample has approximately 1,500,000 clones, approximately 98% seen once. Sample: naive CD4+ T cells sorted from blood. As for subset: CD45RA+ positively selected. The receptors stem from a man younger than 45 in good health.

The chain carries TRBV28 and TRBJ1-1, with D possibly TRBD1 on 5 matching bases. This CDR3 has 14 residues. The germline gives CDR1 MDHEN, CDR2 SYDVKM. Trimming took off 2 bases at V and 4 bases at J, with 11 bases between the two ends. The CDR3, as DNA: TGTGCCAGCAGTTTAGGGGGGGTCGTCACTGAAGCTTTCTTT. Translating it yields CASSLGGVVTEAFF.

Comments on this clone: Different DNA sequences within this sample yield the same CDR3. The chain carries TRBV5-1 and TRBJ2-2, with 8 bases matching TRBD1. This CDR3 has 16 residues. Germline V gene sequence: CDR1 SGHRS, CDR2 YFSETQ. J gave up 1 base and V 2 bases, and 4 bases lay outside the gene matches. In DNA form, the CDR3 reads TGCGCCAGCAGCTTTTCCGGACAGGGGAACACCGGGGAGCTGTTTTTT. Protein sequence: CASSFSGQGNTGELFF.

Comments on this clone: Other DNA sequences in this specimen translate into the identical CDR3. CDR3 sequence: CASASSYEQYF. For the CDR3, the DNA is TGTGCCAGCGCTAGCTCCTACGAGCAGTACTTC. The chain employs TRBV18 and TRBJ2-7; D is unresolved. V lost 8 bases to trimming and J lost 0 bases, with 5 bases between them. CDR3 length: 11 residues. In germline, CDR1 is KGHSH, CDR2 LQKENI.

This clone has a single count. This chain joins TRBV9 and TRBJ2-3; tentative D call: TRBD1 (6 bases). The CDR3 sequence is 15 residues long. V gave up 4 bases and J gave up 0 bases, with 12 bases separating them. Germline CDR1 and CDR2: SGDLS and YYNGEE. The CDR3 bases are TGTGCCAGCAGCAAAGGGGGAGAGAGCACAGATACGCAGTATTTT. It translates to CASSKGGESTDTQYF.

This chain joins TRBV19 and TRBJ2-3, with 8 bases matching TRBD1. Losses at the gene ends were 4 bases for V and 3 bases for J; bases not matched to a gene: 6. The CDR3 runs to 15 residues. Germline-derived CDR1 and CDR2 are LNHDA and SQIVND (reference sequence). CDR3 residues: CASSTRTGMTDTQYF. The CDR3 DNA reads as TGTGCCAGTAGTACCAGGACAGGGATGACAGATACGCAGTATTTT.

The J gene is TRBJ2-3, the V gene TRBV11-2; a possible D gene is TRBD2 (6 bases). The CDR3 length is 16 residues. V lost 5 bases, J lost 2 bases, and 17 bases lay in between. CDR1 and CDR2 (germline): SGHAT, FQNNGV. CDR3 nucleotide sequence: TGTGCCAGCAGCGTCCGTTTCGGGAGAGCCACAGATACGCAGTATTTT. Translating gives CASSVRFGRATDTQYF.

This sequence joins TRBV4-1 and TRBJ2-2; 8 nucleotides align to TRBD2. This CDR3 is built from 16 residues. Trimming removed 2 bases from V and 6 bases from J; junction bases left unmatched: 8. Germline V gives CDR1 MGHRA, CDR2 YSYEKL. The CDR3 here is CASSQTGTRISGELFF. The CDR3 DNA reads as TGCGCCAGCAGCCAAACCGGGACTAGGATCTCCGGGGAGCTGTTTTTT.

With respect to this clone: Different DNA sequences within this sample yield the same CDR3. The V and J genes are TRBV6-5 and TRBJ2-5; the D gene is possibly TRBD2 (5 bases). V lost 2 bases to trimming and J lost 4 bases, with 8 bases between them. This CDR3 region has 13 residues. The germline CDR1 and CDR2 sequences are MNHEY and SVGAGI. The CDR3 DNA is TGTGCCAGCAGTTACCCGGGGATAGAGACCCAGTACTTC. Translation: CASSYPGIETQYF.

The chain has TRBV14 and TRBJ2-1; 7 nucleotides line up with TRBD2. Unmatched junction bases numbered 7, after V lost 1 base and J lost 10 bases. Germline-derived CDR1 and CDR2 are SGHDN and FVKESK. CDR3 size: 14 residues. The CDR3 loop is CASSQVGGAGEQFF. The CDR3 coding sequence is TGTGCCAGCAGCCAAGTGGGCGGAGCGGGAGAGCAGTTCTTC.

In nucleotides, the CDR3 is TGTGCCAGCAGGTCGCCTTGGGGAAGGTGGGAGCTGTTTTTT. Its translation: CASRSPWGRWELFF. The chain combines TRBV2 with TRBJ2-2; D unresolved. This CDR3 contains 14 residues. Germline CDR1 reads SNHLY; CDR2 reads FYNNEI. The V end was cut by 6 bases, the J end by 9 bases, with 17 bases between.

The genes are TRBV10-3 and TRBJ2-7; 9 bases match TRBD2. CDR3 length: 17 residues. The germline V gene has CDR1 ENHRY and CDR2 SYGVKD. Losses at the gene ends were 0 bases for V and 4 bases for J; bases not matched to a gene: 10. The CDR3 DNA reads TGTGCCATCAGTGAGTCCCTCCAGGTTAGCGGGAGTTACGAGCAGTACTTC. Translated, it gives CAISESLQVSGSYEQYF.

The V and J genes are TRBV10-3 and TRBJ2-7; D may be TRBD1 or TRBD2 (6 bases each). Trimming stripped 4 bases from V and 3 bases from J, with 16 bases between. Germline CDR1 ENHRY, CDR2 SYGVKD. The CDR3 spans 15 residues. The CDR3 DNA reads TGTGCCATCAGTGTGGGGGGACATCCAGTCTACGAGCAGTACTTC. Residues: CAISVGGHPVYEQYF.

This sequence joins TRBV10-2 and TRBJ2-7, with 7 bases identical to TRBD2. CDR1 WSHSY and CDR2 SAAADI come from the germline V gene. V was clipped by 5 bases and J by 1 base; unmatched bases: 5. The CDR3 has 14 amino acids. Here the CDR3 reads CASSPSSGSYEQYF. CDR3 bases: TGCGCCAGCAGTCCCTCTAGCGGTTCCTACGAGCAGTACTTC.

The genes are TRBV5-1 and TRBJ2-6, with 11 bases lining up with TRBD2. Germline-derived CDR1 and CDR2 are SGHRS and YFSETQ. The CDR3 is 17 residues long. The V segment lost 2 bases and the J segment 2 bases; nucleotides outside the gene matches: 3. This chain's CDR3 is CASSLIAGGTGANVLTF. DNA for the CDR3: TGCGCCAGCAGCTTAATAGCGGGAGGGACTGGGGCCAACGTCCTGACTTTC. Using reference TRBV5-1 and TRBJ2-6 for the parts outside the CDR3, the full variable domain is KAGVTQTPRYLIKTRGQQVTLSCSPISGHRSVSWYQQTPGQGLQFLFEYFSETQRNKGNFPGRFSGRQFSNSRSEMNVSTLELGDSALYLCASSLIAGGTGANVLTFGAGSRLTVL.

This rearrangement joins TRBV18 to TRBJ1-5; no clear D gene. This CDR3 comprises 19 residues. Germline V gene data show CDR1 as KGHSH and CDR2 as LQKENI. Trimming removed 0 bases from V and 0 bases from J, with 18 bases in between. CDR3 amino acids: CASSPPEGLATYSNQPQHF. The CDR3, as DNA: TGTGCCAGCTCACCACCCGAAGGGTTAGCTACCTATAGCAATCAGCCCCAGCATTTT.

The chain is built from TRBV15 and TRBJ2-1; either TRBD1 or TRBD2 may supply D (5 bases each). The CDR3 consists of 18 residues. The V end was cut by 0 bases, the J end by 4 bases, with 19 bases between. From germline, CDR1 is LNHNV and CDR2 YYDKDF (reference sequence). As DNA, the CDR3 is TGTGCCACCAGCAGAGATAATGGGCCCGGGACGAATTACAATGAGCAGTTCTTC. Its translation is CATSRDNGPGTNYNEQFF.